A selection of T cell receptor beta chains follows, all from one sample in a study of PD-1 blockade in classical Hodgkin lymphoma. TCRdb's copy holds only in-frame clones and misses some; the assay was immunoSEQ multiplex PCR. The sample has some 12,000 clones; approximately 82% are singletons. Sequences were derived from peripheral blood mononuclear cells (PBMCs), sampled before the second cycle of nivolumab. The receptors stem from a human donor with classical Hodgkin lymphoma. CDR3s include the opening cysteine and the closing phenylalanine or tryptophan. Each record gives: D gene, V gene, clone size, J gene, CDR3 protein, CDR3 DNA. The D gene is left open where the match is weak. Size tells how often a clone was seen (once, few, many) or the class of an expanded clone, and some rows leave it out.

NA	TRBV27	NA	TRBJ2-5	CASSFAGGETQYF	TGTGCCAGCAGTTTTGCTGGAGGGGAGACCCAGTACTTC
NA	TRBV4-1	NA	TRBJ2-5	CASSQGAVRETQYF	TGCGCCAGCAGCCAAGGGGCGGTGCGAGAGACCCAGTACTTC
NA	TRBV7-8	NA	TRBJ1-6	CASRRDSDSPLHF	TGTGCCAGCCGGAGAGACAGTGATTCACCCCTCCACTTT
NA	TRBV5-1	NA	TRBJ2-5	CASSLDSFGPQETQYF	TGCGCCAGCAGCTTGGACAGCTTTGGCCCTCAAGAGACCCAGTACTTC
TRBD2	TRBV27	NA	TRBJ2-1	CASSITPLAGGYNEQFF	TGTGCCAGCAGCATTACCCCCCTAGCGGGAGGTTACAATGAGCAGTTCTTC
TRBD2	TRBV7-9	NA	TRBJ2-1	CASSFDGGKIYNEQFF	TGTGCCAGCAGCTTCGACGGGGGGAAAATTTACAATGAGCAGTTCTTC
NA	TRBV7-9	NA	TRBJ2-5	CASSLLPGIQETQYF	TGTGCCAGCAGCTTACTCCCGGGCATCCAAGAGACCCAGTACTTC
TRBD2	TRBV7-2	NA	TRBJ2-1	CASSLRRGAPEGEQFF	TGTGCCAGCAGCTTAAGGCGGGGGGCTCCCGAGGGGGAGCAGTTCTTC
TRBD2	TRBV6-5	once	TRBJ2-7	CASSLWEGYEQYF	TGTGCCAGCAGTTTGTGGGAGGGCTACGAGCAGTACTTC
NA	TRBV4-3	medium-sized	TRBJ2-3	CASSRGLAQSGTDTQYF	TGCGCCAGCAGCCGGGGTTTAGCCCAAAGTGGCACAGATACGCAGTATTTT
NA	TRBV30	NA	TRBJ2-6	CAWSLLSSGANVLTF	TGTGCCTGGAGCCTCTTAAGCTCTGGGGCCAACGTCCTGACTTTC
NA	TRBV7-9	NA	TRBJ2-1	CASSLGPEQFF	TGTGCCAGCAGCTTAGGGCCCGAGCAGTTCTTC
NA	TRBV7-9	NA	TRBJ2-3	CASSLGSSPADTQYF	TGTGCCAGCAGCTTAGGTTCTAGCCCAGCAGATACGCAGTATTTT
NA	TRBV7-2	NA	TRBJ1-2	CASSPGNYGYTF	TGTGCCAGCAGCCCCGGGAACTATGGCTACACCTTC
NA	TRBV30	NA	TRBJ1-5	CAWSVRGTSNQPQHF	TGTGCCTGGAGTGTAAGAGGGACATCAAATCAGCCCCAGCATTTT
TRBD2	TRBV7-9	NA	TRBJ2-5	CASILSRGRLAGVEETQYF	TGTGCCAGCATTCTTAGCAGGGGCCGGCTAGCGGGAGTTGAGGAGACCCAGTACTTC
TRBD2	TRBV27	NA	TRBJ2-3	CASSFLLAGASSGQYF	TGTGCCAGCAGTTTCCTACTAGCGGGAGCTTCAAGTGGGCAGTATTTT
NA	TRBV7-9	NA	TRBJ2-5	CAIWRDFDQETQYF	TGTGCCATCTGGAGGGACTTCGACCAAGAGACCCAGTACTTC
NA	TRBV5-4	once	TRBJ2-5	CASSLRRQGGETQYF	TGTGCCAGCAGCTTGCGGCGGCAGGGAGGCGAGACCCAGTACTTC
NA	TRBV27	NA	TRBJ2-6	CASSPRSGANVLTF	TGTGCCAGCAGTCCGCGCTCTGGGGCCAACGTCCTGACTTTC
NA	TRBV18	NA	TRBJ1-5	CASSPSTGNSNQPQHF	TGTGCCAGCTCACCATCCACAGGTAATAGCAATCAGCCCCAGCATTTT
NA	TRBV7-8	once	TRBJ2-3	CASSPRTLRDTQYF	TGTGCCAGCAGCCCAAGGACTTTAAGAGATACGCAGTATTTT
NA	TRBV7-9	NA	TRBJ2-5	CASSSEGGETQYF	TGTGCCAGCAGCTCGGAGGGGGGAGAGACCCAGTACTTC
TRBD2	TRBV25-1	NA	TRBJ2-5	CASSEFRAGGGETQYF	TGTGCCAGCAGTGAATTTAGAGCGGGGGGAGGAGAGACCCAGTACTTC
NA	TRBV15	once	TRBJ2-1	CATSRDGTEGPETGVDEQFF	TGTGCCACCAGCAGAGATGGTACGGAAGGGCCGGAGACTGGGGTCGATGAGCAGTTCTTC
NA	TRBV27	NA	TRBJ2-5	CASSPTIQGSQYF	TGTGCCAGCAGCCCTACGATTCAGGGGTCCCAGTACTTC
NA	TRBV5-6	NA	TRBJ1-6	CASTTPMRSGREDLHF	TGTGCCAGCACCACCCCCATGAGGAGCGGCCGCGAAGACCTCCACTTT
NA	TRBV7-9	NA	TRBJ2-7	CASSLPSGGQGTYEQYF	TGTGCCAGCAGCTTACCTAGCGGGGGACAGGGGACCTACGAGCAGTACTTC
NA	TRBV5-1	NA	TRBJ2-1	CASRSYNEQFF	TGCGCCAGCAGATCGTACAATGAGCAGTTCTTC
NA	TRBV2	NA	TRBJ2-5	CASSVSGSQETQYF	TGTGCCAGCAGTGTATCGGGGTCCCAAGAGACCCAGTACTTC
TRBD2	TRBV29-1	few	TRBJ2-1	CSVEGGRRDEQFF	TGCAGCGTTGAGGGGGGGAGAAGAGATGAGCAGTTCTTC
TRBD2	TRBV4-2	NA	TRBJ2-7	CASSQIRGGYEQYF	TGTGCCAGCAGCCAAATTCGCGGGGGGTACGAGCAGTACTTC
TRBD2	TRBV19	NA	TRBJ2-2	CASRAGGYPGELFF	TGTGCCAGTCGAGCGGGGGGATACCCCGGGGAGCTGTTTTTT
NA	TRBV7-7	NA	TRBJ2-1	CASSLGFRGDEQFF	TGTGCCAGCAGCTTAGGGTTTCGCGGAGATGAGCAGTTCTTC
NA	TRBV11-2	NA	TRBJ2-7	CASSSQGSSYEQYF	TGTGCCAGCAGCTCCCAGGGAAGCTCCTACGAGCAGTACTTC
NA	TRBV7-8	few	TRBJ2-3	CASSWKRGTDTQYF	TGTGCCAGCAGCTGGAAACGGGGGACAGATACGCAGTATTTT
NA	TRBV15	NA	TRBJ2-3	CATSRNRDPGTQYF	TGTGCCACCAGCAGGAACCGGGACCCGGGTACGCAGTATTTT
NA	TRBV7-2	once	TRBJ2-2	CASSLQGGSNTGELFF	TGTGCCAGCAGCTTACAAGGCGGATCGAACACCGGGGAGCTGTTTTTT
NA	TRBV7-6	NA	TRBJ1-1	CASSLGFRVSTKDTEAFF	TGTGCCAGCAGCTTAGGCTTCAGGGTATCCACTAAGGACACTGAAGCTTTCTTT
NA	TRBV6-5	NA	TRBJ2-5	CASSFKETQYF	TGTGCCAGCAGCTTTAAGGAGACCCAGTACTTC